Presented here are 4 T cell receptor beta chains from one specimen sequenced in a study of neurological immune-mediated disorders. TCRdb reprocessed the 5' RACE reads with MiXCR, giving one entry per CDR3 protein. The table has 50,000 to 70,000 distinct CDR3 sequences, over 2% seen once; the top ten hold around 3%. Sequenced sample: PBMCs. Source of these receptors: a man in his fifties with multiple sclerosis.

This clonotype showed up many times. The chain uses TRBV20-1 and TRBJ1-5; D not resolved. Per germline, CDR1 DFQATT and CDR2 SNEGSKA (reference sequence). The CDR3 contains 15 residues. Trimming pared 0 bases from V and 5 bases from J, leaving 14 bases between. The CDR3 protein is CSAREADLIHQPQHF. CDR3 in DNA: TGCAGTGCTAGAGAGGCAGATTTGATCCATCAGCCCCAGCATTTT.

There are many counts of this clonotype. The chain joins TRBV7-2 to TRBJ2-7; D is uncertain. The CDR3 has 11 amino acids. Deletions cut 3 bases from V and 6 bases from J, with 6 bases between. CDR1 and CDR2 from the germline V gene are SGHTA and FQGNSA. The chain's CDR3 is CASSFGREQYF. The CDR3 nucleotides are TGTGCCAGCAGCTTCGGGCGCGAGCAGTACTTC.

The sample holds many counts of this clonotype. This chain connects TRBV10-2 to TRBJ2-4, with D hard to call. V lost 3 bases and J 1 base, leaving 10 bases between the germline ends. The germline gives CDR1 WSHSY, CDR2 SAAADI. The CDR3 contains 15 residues. The CDR3 protein is CASSDRAAAKNIQYF. CDR3 bases: TGCGCCAGCAGTGATCGGGCGGCGGCCAAAAACATTCAGTACTTC.

This clonotype has at least ten counts. The chain couples TRBV5-5 to TRBJ2-2, with D tentatively TRBD1 or TRBD2 (5 bases each). This CDR3 contains 17 residues. Germline CDR1 reads SGHKS; CDR2 reads YYEKEE (reference sequence). V gave up 7 bases and J gave up 2 bases, with 21 bases separating them. CDR3 residues: CASRLGVRAYNTGELFF. Written as DNA, the CDR3 is TGTGCCAGCCGGCTCGGGGTCAGGGCTTATAACACCGGGGAGCTGTTTTTT. Complete variable domain (other parts from reference TRBV5-5 and TRBJ2-2): DAGVTQSPTHLIKTRGQQVTLRCSPISGHKSVSWYQQVLGQGPQFIFQYYEKEERGRGNFPDRFSARQFPNYSSELNVNALLLGDSALYLCASRLGVRAYNTGELFFGEGSRLTVL.